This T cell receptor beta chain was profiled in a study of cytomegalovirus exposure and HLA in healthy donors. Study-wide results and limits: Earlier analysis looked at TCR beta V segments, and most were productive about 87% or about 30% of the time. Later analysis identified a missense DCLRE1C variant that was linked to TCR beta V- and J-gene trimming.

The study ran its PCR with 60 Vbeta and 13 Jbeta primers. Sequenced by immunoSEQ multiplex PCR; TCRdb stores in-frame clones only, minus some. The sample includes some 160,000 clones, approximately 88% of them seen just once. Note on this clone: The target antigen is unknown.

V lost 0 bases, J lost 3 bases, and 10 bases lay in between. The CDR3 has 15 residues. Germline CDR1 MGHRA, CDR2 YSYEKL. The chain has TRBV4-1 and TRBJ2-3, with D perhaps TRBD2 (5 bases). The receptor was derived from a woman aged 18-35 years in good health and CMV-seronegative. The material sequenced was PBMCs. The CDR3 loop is CASSQDRGWTDTQYF. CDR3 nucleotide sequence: TGCGCCAGCAGCCAAGATCGGGGTTGGACAGATACGCAGTATTTT.